The clone carrying this T cell receptor beta chain was counted once. The entry originates in a study of kidney transplant recipient with SARS-CoV-2 infection. CDR1 and CDR2 (germline): SGHVS, FNYEAQ. The CDR3 runs to 15 residues. Each CDR3 protein gets one entry after TCRdb re-called the reads with MiXCR. The sample has approximately 240,000 distinct CDR3 sequences, 29% seen once; the top ten hold under 9.5%. This material consisted of a blood sample, taken at baseline and on roughly day 110 from a kidney transplant recipient. This chain links TRBV7-6 with TRBJ2-3; TRBD2 matches at 10 bases. TRBJ2-1 explains the end of the DNA better; the J call may be wrong. The receptor comes from a young adult male patient who had COVID-19 and was a kidney transplant recipient. Part of the T cell pool may stem from the graft donor. The CDR3, as DNA: TGTGCCAGCAGCGGGGGGGCTAGCGGGAGAGGAGAGCAGTTCTTC. Protein sequence: CASSGGASGRGEQFF.